This T cell receptor beta chain was identified during a study of spatial heterogeneity in lung cancer (dated by TCRdb to the late 2010s). Concerning the study at large: The donors were 65 to 90 patients from the lung TRACERx cohort who had early-stage, untreated non-small cell lung cancer. Follow-up PBMC samples were sequenced whenever available, with a median time to follow-up of approximately 2 years after resection. More beta-chain than alpha-chain transcripts were consistently detected, likely reflecting higher beta-chain transcript abundance. In the raw uncorrected reads, each unique combination of TCR and UMI appeared on average more than ten times. TCR alpha and beta repertoires were quantitatively compared across multiple tumor regions, matched nontumor lung and blood in non-small cell lung cancer. TCR repertoire features were related to nonsynonymous mutation counts determined by whole-exome sequencing of tumor tissue. Both alpha and beta chains were TCR-sequenced in samples taken at surgery, namely 220 tumor regions, fewer than 80 matched nontumor lung samples and roughly 56 PBMC samples.

The time point label, read with the paper, signifies: blood at routine non-recurrence follow-up after resection. Whole RNA extracted from tumor and nontumor lung tissue, or from cryopreserved PBMC samples, was used for TCR sequencing without cell sorting. Only patients with enough RNA available from two or more tumor regions were chosen for TCR sequencing. Study-wide conclusions, independent of this receptor: Additional single-cell paired TCR alpha and beta sequencing was considered necessary to confirm, at a functional level, the hypothesis that regional TCRs recognize regional mutations. Only roughly 14 patients were included in comparisons of baseline and follow-up blood repertoires. Ubiquitous expanded tumor TCRs showed up in blood more often at tumor resection than at routine follow-up.

The cysteine opens and the phenylalanine closes a CDR3 of 14 amino acids. Only CDR3 DNA is held: 42 bases, read in frame from base 1. CDR1 and CDR2 were assigned from the germline V gene (reference sequence) as DFQATT and SNEGSKA. Trimming removed 6 bases from V and 6 bases from J; the gene matches leave 8 bases unexplained. The library was built by means of 5' RACE. The data were produced on a NextSeq 500. To allow correction of PCR and sequencing errors, the TCR library protocol tagged every TCR cDNA molecule with a unique molecular identifier. The published analysis was carried out like this. TCR identification, UMI-based error correction and CDR3 extraction were performed with Decombinator tools. TCRs above a frequency of 2 per 1,000, corresponding to the top 1% of the tumor frequency distribution, were defined as expanded. Renyi diversity was calculated using the R vegan package after each repertoire was subsampled 100 times to 5,000 TCRs. CDR3 similarity networks were constructed using string-kernel similarity of amino acid triplets, with links drawn between CDR3s whose pairwise similarity was above 0.82. TCRdb handled the public reads itself, with Q25 trimming in fastp and clone calling in MiXCR, and kept productive beta chains. Identical CDR3 proteins give one entry, which carries the most common genes and DNA. The V and J calls shown here were made by TCRdb, not taken from the authors' results. In all, the sample holds around 110,000 distinct CDR3 sequences, and more than 10% of those were seen once. The ten most abundant clones make up approximately 15% of the sample.

A word on this clonotype: Its antigen is still unknown. Qualities for individual bases were not recorded, and no much larger clone is one base off.

This specimen was PBMCs, taken at follow-up. The receptor chain draws on TRBV20-1 and TRBJ2-1, with 10 central nucleotides matching TRBD2. This receptor was obtained from a male donor with early-stage non-small cell lung cancer. The CDR3 protein sequence reads: CSAPPSGGRNEQFF. The bases are TGCAGTGCCCCCCCTAGCGGGGGACGCAATGAGCAGTTCTTC.